The rows below give T cell receptor beta chains drawn from one sample of a study of cytotoxic CD8 clonotypes in ibrutinib-treated CLL. The repertoire was sequenced with immunoSEQ multiplex PCR; TCRdb's copy has only in-frame clones and lacks some. This table has about 120,000 clones, roughly 57% appearing once. Sequencing was performed on PBMCs, taken after 24 months of ibrutinib treatment. The receptor set was obtained from a human donor with chronic lymphocytic leukemia. The CDR3 runs from the conserved cysteine through the conserved F or W. A D gene is named only where the DNA matches it firmly. Where a row states a size, it is once, few, many or the class of an expanded clone; other rows omit it.

-	TRBV28	TRBJ2-7	once	13	TGTGCCAGCAGTTTAGGGTCATATTACGAGCAGTACTTC	CASSLGSYYEQYF
-	TRBV11-3	TRBJ1-4	-	14	TGTGCCAGCAGCAGGAGTGGCGCTAATGAAAAACTGTTTTTT	CASSRSGANEKLFF
-	TRBV25-1	TRBJ1-4	-	12	TGTGCCAGCAGTGATGTTTTGGAAAAACTGTTTTTT	CASSDVLEKLFF
-	TRBV9	TRBJ2-5	-	13	TGTGCCAGCAGCGCCCCGGGCCAAGAGACCCAGTACTTC	CASSAPGQETQYF
-	TRBV7-9	TRBJ2-3	-	14	TGTGCCAGCAGTCGGGACCCCAGCACAGATACGCAGTATTTT	CASSRDPSTDTQYF
-	TRBV14	TRBJ1-5	few	18	TGTGCCAGCAGCCAAGATCATCGGAACAGGGCCCTAAATCAGCCCCAGCATTTT	CASSQDHRNRALNQPQHF
-	TRBV9	TRBJ2-7	few	15	TGTGCCAGCAGCGTAGGGCAGGGATTAACCTACGAGCAGTACTTC	CASSVGQGLTYEQYF
-	TRBV6-5	TRBJ2-7	-	15	TGTGCCAGCACCCAACTCAGGGCCAACCTTTACGAGCAGTACTTC	CASTQLRANLYEQYF
-	TRBV6-5	TRBJ2-5	-	16	TGTGCCAGCAGTTATCACGGCGCAACAGGGCACGAGACCCAGTACTTC	CASSYHGATGHETQYF
-	TRBV5-5	TRBJ2-1	-	17	TGTGCCAGCAGCTGGGGGGAGTCATCTCCCGCTGATAATGAGCAGTTCTTC	CASSWGESSPADNEQFF
-	TRBV2	TRBJ2-5	-	11	TGTGCCAGCAGTAGAGTGGAGACCCAGTACTTC	CASSRVETQYF
TRBD1	TRBV5-8	TRBJ1-2	-	18	TGTGCCAGCAGCCTGCGTACCCGCCTGGGACAGGCTTCTTATGGCTACACCTTC	CASSLRTRLGQASYGYTF
TRBD1	TRBV29-1	TRBJ2-7	-	13	TGCAGCGTTGCCGGACAGGGCACCTACGAGCAGTACTTC	CSVAGQGTYEQYF
-	TRBV6-5	TRBJ2-4	-	14	TGTGCCAGCAGTATCACAGACAGAAAAAACATTCAGTACTTC	CASSITDRKNIQYF
-	TRBV19	TRBJ1-5	once	14	TGTGCCAGTAGTGAGGACATTAGCAATCAGCCCCAGCATTTT	CASSEDISNQPQHF
-	TRBV6-6	TRBJ1-3	-	14	TGTGCCAGCAGTTACTCGGGGGCTGGAAACACCATATATTTT	CASSYSGAGNTIYF
-	TRBV5-4	TRBJ1-1	-	13	TGTGCCAGCAGCACTGGCATGAACACTGAAGCTTTCTTT	CASSTGMNTEAFF
-	TRBV7-2	TRBJ2-1	-	14	TGTGCCAGCAGCTTAGCGGGGAGAGTCAATGAGCAGTTCTTC	CASSLAGRVNEQFF
TRBD2	TRBV19	TRBJ2-5	-	13	TGTGCCAGCAAAAGCGGGGGACAAGAGACCCAGTACTTC	CASKSGGQETQYF
TRBD1	TRBV30	TRBJ1-2	-	13	TGTGCCTGGAGTGGGACAGGGATCAATGGCTACACCTTC	CAWSGTGINGYTF
TRBD1	TRBV2	TRBJ1-2	few	13	TGTGCTGACACAGGGGGCGTAGGGGGAGGCTACACCTTC	CADTGGVGGGYTF
-	TRBV9	TRBJ2-2	few	16	TGTGCCAGCAGCGAACGGACACCCCAATTGGGCGGGGAGCTGTTTTTT	CASSERTPQLGGELFF
TRBD2	TRBV19	TRBJ2-3	-	17	TGTGCCAGTAGTCTGGATTTAGCGGGGGGTTTGACAGATACGCAGTATTTT	CASSLDLAGGLTDTQYF
-	TRBV5-6	TRBJ2-1	few	14	TGTGCCAGCAGCCGATCTCTAGTACGCTATGAGCAGTTCTTC	CASSRSLVRYEQFF
-	TRBV7-3	TRBJ2-1	few	13	TGTGCCAGCGCTTTACTATCCTACAATGAGCAGTTCTTC	CASALLSYNEQFF
-	TRBV30	TRBJ1-5	-	12	TGTGCTTGGAGTTTCGGCAATCAGCCCCAGCATTTT	CAWSFGNQPQHF